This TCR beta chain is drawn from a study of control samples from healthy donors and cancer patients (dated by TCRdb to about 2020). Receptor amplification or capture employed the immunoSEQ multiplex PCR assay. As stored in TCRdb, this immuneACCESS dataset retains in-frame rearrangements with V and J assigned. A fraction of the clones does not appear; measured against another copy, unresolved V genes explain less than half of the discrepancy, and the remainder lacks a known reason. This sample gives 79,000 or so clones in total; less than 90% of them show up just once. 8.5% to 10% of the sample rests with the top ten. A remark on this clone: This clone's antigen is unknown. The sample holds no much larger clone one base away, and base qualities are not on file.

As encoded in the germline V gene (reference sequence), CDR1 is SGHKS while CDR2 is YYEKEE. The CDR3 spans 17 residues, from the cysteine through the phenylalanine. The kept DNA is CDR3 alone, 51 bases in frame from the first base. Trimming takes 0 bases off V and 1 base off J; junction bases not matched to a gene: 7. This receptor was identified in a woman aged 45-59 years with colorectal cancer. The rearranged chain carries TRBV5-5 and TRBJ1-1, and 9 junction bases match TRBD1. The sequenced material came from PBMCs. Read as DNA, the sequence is TGTGCCAGCAGCTTGGCTCGGACAGGGGCGACGAACACTGAAGCTTTCTTT. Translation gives CASSLARTGATNTEAFF.